What follows are 28 T cell receptor beta chains derived from one specimen sequenced in a study of memory CD4+ T cells and cytomegalovirus serostatus. The sort gate was single viable CD3+CD4+CD8-CD45RO+ cells for memory CD4+ T cells. TCRdb's copy holds only in-frame clones and misses some; the assay was immunoSEQ multiplex PCR. Of approximately 42,000 clones listed, around 80% are singletons. The sample comprised memory CD4+ T cells from blood. Receptor source: an adult in good health and CMV-seronegative.

The rearrangement uses TRBV7-6 and TRBJ2-7, with 7 bases identical to TRBD2. V shed 1 base and J 4 bases; nucleotides not matched to a gene: 4. Per germline, CDR1 SGHVS and CDR2 FNYEAQ. The CDR3 contains 14 residues. The CDR3 here is CASSLVGGSYEQYF. The CDR3 nucleotides read TGTGCCAGCAGCTTAGTCGGCGGGAGTTACGAGCAGTACTTC.

The chain is built from TRBV7-8 and TRBJ2-5, with 10 bases fitting TRBD2. J lost 3 bases, V lost 6 bases, and 7 bases had no gene match. CDR1 and CDR2 (germline): SGHVS, FQNEAQ. The CDR3 sequence is 15 residues long. The CDR3 nucleotides read TGTGCCAGCAGAAACCCTAGCGGGAGAGAAGAGACCCAGTACTTC. Protein: CASRNPSGREETQYF.

The chain is built from TRBV5-4 and TRBJ2-3; 7 bases agree with TRBD2. The V gene's germline CDR1 is SGHNT and CDR2 YYREEE (reference sequence). J gave up 4 bases and V 5 bases, and 10 bases lay outside the gene matches. The CDR3 sequence is 15 residues long. The CDR3 nucleotides read TGTGCCAGCAGTCTGTTAGGGAGGGGCCCAGATACGCAGTATTTT. Protein product: CASSLLGRGPDTQYF. The whole variable domain, filled in from reference TRBV5-4 and TRBJ2-3, reads ETGVTQSPTHLIKTRGQQVTLRCSSQSGHNTVSWYQQALGQGPQFIFQYYREEENGRGNFPPRFSGLQFPNYSSELNVNALELDDSALYLCASSLLGRGPDTQYFGPGTRLTVL.

The rearrangement uses TRBV6-5 and TRBJ2-7; D is possibly TRBD1 or TRBD2 (5 bases each). V was cut by 6 bases and J by 0 bases, with 12 bases left in between. This CDR3 spans 14 amino acids. CDR1 is MNHEY, CDR2 SVGAGI, per germline. The CDR3 coding sequence is TGTGCCAGCAGAACCGGGACGGCCTCCTACGAGCAGTACTTC. Protein sequence: CASRTGTASYEQYF.

The gene calls are TRBV2 and TRBJ2-7; TRBD1 agrees at 7 bases. This CDR3 contains 11 residues. CDR1 is SNHLY, CDR2 FYNNEI, per germline. Losses at the gene ends were 8 bases for V and 3 bases for J; bases not matched to a gene: 1. Here the CDR3 reads CASGQDYEQYF. The CDR3 DNA reads TGTGCCAGCGGACAGGACTACGAGCAGTACTTC.

This clone was seen a few times. The V gene is TRBV7-9, the J gene TRBJ2-2; 9 nucleotides line up with TRBD2. Germline CDR1 is SEHNR and CDR2 is FQNEAQ (reference sequence). V was pared by 5 bases and J by 0 bases, with 4 bases of the junction left unmatched. The CDR3 is 16 amino acids. The CDR3 reads CASSRSGRTNTGELFF. CDR3 nucleotides: TGTGCCAGCAGCCGGAGCGGGAGGACGAACACCGGGGAGCTGTTTTTT.

The chain joins TRBV11-2 to TRBJ2-1, with TRBD2 identical over 9 bases. The germline V gene encodes CDR1 SGHAT and CDR2 FQNNGV. This CDR3 region has 14 residues. The V and J ends lost 5 bases and 7 bases, in that order; junction bases with no gene match: 6. The CDR3 loop reads CASSRMAGGNEQFF. The CDR3, as DNA: TGTGCCAGCAGCCGAATGGCGGGAGGGAATGAGCAGTTCTTC.

The chain has TRBV12-5 and TRBJ1-1; no firm D call. The CDR3 is 14 amino acids. Germline V gene data show CDR1 as LGHNT and CDR2 as FRNRAP. The ends were cut back, 0 bases at V and 1 base at J, with 6 bases in the middle. The CDR3 coding sequence is TGTGCTAGTGGTTTGGTAGCATGGAACACTGAAGCTTTCTTT. Its protein is CASGLVAWNTEAFF. The complete variable domain, with remaining parts taken from reference TRBV12-5 and TRBJ1-1, reads DARVTQTPRHKVTEMGQEVTMRCQPILGHNTVFWYRQTMMQGLELLAYFRNRAPLDDSGMPKDRFSAEMPDATLATLKIQPSEPRDSAVYFCASGLVAWNTEAFFGQGTRLTVV.

In this sample, this clone turned up a few times. This chain uses TRBV7-9 with TRBJ2-3; TRBD2 matches 8 bases. This CDR3 has 17 residues. J lost 3 bases, V lost 0 bases, and 8 bases had no gene match. Germline V gene lookup returns CDR1 SEHNR and CDR2 FQNEAQ (reference sequence). The DNA of the CDR3 is TGTGCCAGCAGCTTAGCTTATTCGACTAGCGAAACAGATACGCAGTATTTT. This gives the protein CASSLAYSTSETDTQYF.

This chain joins TRBV5-5 and TRBJ1-2; 12 bases are a match to TRBD1. The CDR3 covers 16 residues. Germline V lookup: CDR1 SGHKS, CDR2 YYEKEE (reference sequence). The V segment lost 2 bases and the J segment 4 bases; nucleotides outside the gene matches: 6. In DNA form, the CDR3 reads TGTGCCAGCAGCTTATATGAGGGACAGGGGGCCTATGGCTACACCTTC. Translated, it gives CASSLYEGQGAYGYTF.

As DNA, the CDR3 is TGTGCCAGCAGTGATTATTCCCTAGCGGGATCCTACGAGCAGTACTTC. Its protein product is CASSDYSLAGSYEQYF. This rearrangement joins TRBV6-1 to TRBJ2-7, with TRBD2 identical over 9 bases. Unmatched junction bases numbered 7, after V lost 3 bases and J lost 1 base. CDR1 and CDR2 from the germline V gene are MNHNS and SASEGT. The length of the CDR3 is 16 residues.

The rearrangement links TRBV19 to TRBJ1-2; 8 bases align to TRBD1. The junction had 11 bases not matched to a gene; V was cut back by 4 bases and J by 7 bases. This CDR3 contains 15 residues. Per germline, CDR1 LNHDA and CDR2 SQIVND (reference sequence). The CDR3 bases are TGTGCCAGTAGTACGATACAGGGGGAATCGAGTGGCTACACCTTC. As protein: CASSTIQGESSGYTF.

The chain combines TRBV6-5 with TRBJ2-7, with TRBD1 identical over 7 bases. V was clipped by 7 bases and J by 2 bases; unmatched bases: 5. CDR1 is MNHEY and CDR2 is SVGAGI in the germline V gene. The CDR3 is made up of 13 amino acids. This chain's CDR3 is CASNDRVTYEQYF. The CDR3 DNA follows: TGTGCCAGCAACGACAGGGTGACCTACGAGCAGTACTTC.

This chain joins TRBV11-2 and TRBJ1-1, with 7 bases aligning to TRBD1. This CDR3 spans 15 amino acids. V shed 1 base and J 4 bases; nucleotides not matched to a gene: 6. CDR1 is SGHAT, CDR2 FQNNGV, per germline. CDR3 DNA sequence: TGTGCCAGCAGCTTAGTCAGGGGGTCGGTCACTGAAGCTTTCTTT. It specifies CASSLVRGSVTEAFF. Supplemented by reference TRBV11-2 and TRBJ1-1, the full variable domain reads EAGVAQSPRYKIIEKRQSVAFWCNPISGHATLYWYQQILGQGPKLLIQFQNNGVVDDSQLPKDRFSAERLKGVDSTLKIQPAKLEDSAVYLCASSLVRGSVTEAFFGQGTRLTVV.

This clone was picked up a small number of times. In the same sample, other DNA sequences code for this CDR3. The chain joins TRBV5-1 to TRBJ1-1; 11 bases are shared with TRBD1. The germline gives CDR1 SGHRS, CDR2 YFSETQ. The length of the CDR3 is 15 residues. V shed 1 base, J shed 6 bases, and the junction held 5 bases outside the gene matches. The CDR3 reads CASSLIGQGAAEAFF. DNA for the CDR3: TGCGCCAGCAGCTTGATAGGACAGGGGGCCGCTGAAGCTTTCTTT. The whole variable domain, remainder taken from reference TRBV5-1 and TRBJ1-1, is KAGVTQTPRYLIKTRGQQVTLSCSPISGHRSVSWYQQTPGQGLQFLFEYFSETQRNKGNFPGRFSGRQFSNSRSEMNVSTLELGDSALYLCASSLIGQGAAEAFFGQGTRLTVV.

For the CDR3, the DNA is TGTGCCAGCAGCCCGAATAGCGGACTACAAGAGACCCAGTACTTC. Its protein product is CASSPNSGLQETQYF. This sequence joins TRBV7-9 and TRBJ2-5, with a possible D match to TRBD2 (6 bases). The CDR3 is made up of 15 amino acids. Looked up from germline, CDR1 is SEHNR and CDR2 is FQNEAQ (reference sequence). V lost 5 bases and J 2 bases, leaving 15 bases between the germline ends.

The chain is built from TRBV29-1 and TRBJ2-7, with D unclear. This CDR3 has 12 amino acids. V dropped 8 bases and J dropped 0 bases, with 11 bases sitting between them. The germline gives CDR1 SQVTM, CDR2 ANQGSEA. Here the CDR3 DNA reads TGCAGCATCCTCCTGCCCTCCTACGAGCAGTACTTC. It encodes CSILLPSYEQYF.

This chain links TRBV2 with TRBJ2-7, with D unresolved. With 6 bases removed from V and 2 bases from J, the gap between germline ends came to 8 bases. There are 12 residues in the CDR3. Germline CDR1 is SNHLY and CDR2 is FYNNEI. CDR3 nucleotides: TGTGCCAGCAGCGAACAGACCTACGAGCAGTACTTC. It translates to CASSEQTYEQYF. Full variable domain (remainder filled in from reference TRBV2 and TRBJ2-7): EPEVTQTPSHQVTQMGQEVILRCVPISNHLYFYWYRQILGQKVEFLVSFYNNEISEKSEIFDDQFSVERPDGSNFTLKIRSTKLEDSAMYFCASSEQTYEQYFGPGTRLTVT.

The V and J genes are TRBV4-2 and TRBJ2-5; D tentatively reads TRBD1 or TRBD2 (5 bases each). The CDR3 is 14 amino acids. Trimming stripped 0 bases from V and 5 bases from J, with 10 bases between. The germline V gene encodes CDR1 LGHNA and CDR2 YNFKEQ. The CDR3 nucleotides are TGTGCCAGCAGCCAAGACGGGGCCGTGGAGACCCAGTACTTC. Residues: CASSQDGAVETQYF.

CDR3 region: CASSAFGGQANQPQHF. The CDR3 DNA reads as TGTGCCAGCAGTGCATTCGGGGGACAGGCCAATCAGCCCCAGCATTTT. V and J are TRBV2 and TRBJ1-5; 8 bases are shared with TRBD1. The CDR3 runs to 16 residues. Trimming at V came to 4 bases and at J to 3 bases, leaving 8 bases not matched to a gene. Germline CDR1 SNHLY, CDR2 FYNNEI.

The chain joins TRBV6-6 to TRBJ1-1; 8 nucleotides line up with TRBD1. Germline V gene data show CDR1 as MNHNY and CDR2 as SVGAGI (reference sequence). The CDR3 has 16 amino acids. The J segment lost 4 bases and the V segment lost 2 bases, leaving 9 bases of the junction unmatched. CDR3: CASSYRPDRGGTEAFF. CDR3 in DNA: TGTGCCAGCAGTTACCGCCCAGACAGGGGAGGCACTGAAGCTTTCTTT.

This chain uses TRBV5-6 with TRBJ2-7; 12 nucleotides line up with TRBD2. Germline CDR1 and CDR2: SGHDT and YYEEEE. Unmatched junction bases numbered 13, after V lost 4 bases and J lost 2 bases. This CDR3 is 18 amino acids long. The CDR3 region has the DNA TGTGCCAGCAGCCCTGGACTAGCGGGACGGAACCTCCCCTACGAGCAGTACTTC. It is translated as CASSPGLAGRNLPYEQYF.

V usage is TRBV12-5 and J usage is TRBJ1-5, with 10 bases identical to TRBD1. The V and J ends lost 6 bases and 2 bases, in that order; junction bases with no gene match: 13. CDR3 length: 18 amino acids. Germline CDR1 and CDR2: LGHNT and FRNRAP. CDR3 sequence (DNA): TGTGCTAGTGGATCCGGGACAGGGGAGGTCATCGGCAATCAGCCCCAGCATTTT. Its protein product is CASGSGTGEVIGNQPQHF.

The rearrangement joins TRBV27 to TRBJ1-4, with D possibly TRBD1 on 6 matching bases. Trimming removed 8 bases from V and 5 bases from J, with 18 bases in between. The length of the CDR3 is 15 residues. The germline CDR1 and CDR2 sequences are MNHEY and SMNVEV (reference sequence). CDR3: CASGLTGSYNEKLFF. The CDR3 region has the DNA TGTGCCAGCGGACTAACAGGGAGTTACAATGAAAAACTGTTTTTT. Using reference TRBV27 and TRBJ1-4 for the parts outside the CDR3, the full variable domain is EAQVTQNPRYLITVTGKKLTVTCSQNMNHEYMSWYRQDPGLGLRQIYYSMNVEVTDKGDVPEGYKVSRKEKRNFPLILESPSPNQTSLYFCASGLTGSYNEKLFFGSGTQLSVL.

The chain links TRBV5-4 to TRBJ2-3, with 11 bases lining up with TRBD2. The CDR3 loop spans 16 amino acids. The V and J ends lost 4 bases and 3 bases, in that order; junction bases with no gene match: 7. Germline CDR1 reads SGHNT; CDR2 reads YYREEE (reference sequence). The CDR3 DNA is TGTGCCAGCAGCACGGGACGGACTAGCGGGACAGATACGCAGTATTTT. It encodes CASSTGRTSGTDTQYF.

The rearrangement uses TRBV7-2 and TRBJ1-5; no firm D call. The germline V gene has CDR1 SGHTA and CDR2 FQGNSA. The CDR3 length is 12 residues. V lost 1 base and J lost 6, with 4 bases in between. The CDR3 DNA reads as TGTGCCAGCAGCTTAGACGCTCAGCCCCAGCATTTT. The encoded protein is CASSLDAQPQHF.

The V and J genes are TRBV6-1 and TRBJ2-1; D unclear. CDR3 size: 17 residues. Per germline, CDR1 MNHNS and CDR2 SASEGT. V was pared by 0 bases and J by 5 bases, with 17 bases between. The CDR3 here is CASSEARDRAIHNEQFF. CDR3 bases: TGTGCCAGCAGTGAAGCAAGGGATAGGGCTATCCACAATGAGCAGTTCTTC.

The V gene is TRBV9, the J gene TRBJ1-5, with D perhaps matching TRBD1 (6 bases). Germline V CDR1 and CDR2: SGDLS, YYNGEE. There are 14 residues in the CDR3. Trimming left V 4 bases short and J 0 bases short, with 8 bases between. The CDR3 DNA is TGTGCCAGCAGCCCCAGGGGTAGCAATCAGCCCCAGCATTTT. Amino acid sequence: CASSPRGSNQPQHF. Variable domain in full (rest from reference TRBV9 and TRBJ1-5): DSGVTQTPKHLITATGQRVTLRCSPRSGDLSVYWYQQSLDQGLQFLIQYYNGEERAKGNILERFSAQQFPDLHSELNLSSLELGDSALYFCASSPRGSNQPQHFGDGTRLSIL.